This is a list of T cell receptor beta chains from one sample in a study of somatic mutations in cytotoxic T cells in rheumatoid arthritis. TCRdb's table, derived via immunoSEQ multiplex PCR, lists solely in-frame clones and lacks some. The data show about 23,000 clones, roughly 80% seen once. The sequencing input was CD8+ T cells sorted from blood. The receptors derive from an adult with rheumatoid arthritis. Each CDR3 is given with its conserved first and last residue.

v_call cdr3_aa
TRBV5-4 CASSLPPTSGGRGEQFF
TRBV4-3 CASSQEGHFVGYTF
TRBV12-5 CASGFERTSRGYGYTF
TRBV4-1 CASSPDGIQPQHF
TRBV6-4 CASSDSGTGELFF
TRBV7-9 CASSGRQDNEQFF
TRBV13 CASSTNRDYEQYF
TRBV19 CASRRQGASQPQHF
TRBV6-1 CASSEGKGAADTQYF
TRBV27 CASSLRDWYNEQFF
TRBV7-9 CASSLGRGEAFF
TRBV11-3 CASSSRTGPPYEQYF
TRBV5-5 CASRYGQGLAYEAFF
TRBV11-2 CASSLEARVHGYTF
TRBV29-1 CSVESDTQYF
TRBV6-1 CATLGGYTYYGYTF
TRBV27 CASSLMTSGGIQYF
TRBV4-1 CASSQVVGAGLNTEAFF
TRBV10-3 CAISERGGEQYF
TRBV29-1 CSVARADQETQYF
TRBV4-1 CASSQVQRNTEAFF
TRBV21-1 CASSKARDHNQPQHF
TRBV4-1 CASSLAGGETQYF
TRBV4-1 CASSQEFGQFYGYTF
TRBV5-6 CASSSEQGEYIQYF
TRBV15 CATSRDDRGAFF
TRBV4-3 CASSHLFLAGGITDTQYF
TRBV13 CASSHLSGTTQFF
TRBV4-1 CASSPYSGGDEQFF
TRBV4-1 CASSQVGQAIEAFF
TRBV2 CASSEAGMDRGYGYTF
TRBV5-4 CASRDRNMNTEAFF
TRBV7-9 CASSLAPINSPLHF
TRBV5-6 CASSSNTEAFF
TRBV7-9 CASSLGTGIEAFF
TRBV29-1 CSVRLSTVNEQFF
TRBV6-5 CASSYLREQYF
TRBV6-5 CASSFDRGYGYTF
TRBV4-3 CASSQTSGGADEQFF
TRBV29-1 CSVEVVGSNEKLFF
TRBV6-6 CASRGPHGGYGYTF
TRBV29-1 CSVEEWTGHGNTIYF
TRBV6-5 CASSSGGDGYTF
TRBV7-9 CASSSSLRDYGYTF
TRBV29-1 CSVQFAQLPYEQYF
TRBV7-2 CASSLGDPSGPAYEQYF
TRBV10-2 CASSESGTGGNEQFF
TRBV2 CASSHDSYEQYF
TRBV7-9 CASRGETQYF
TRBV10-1 CASSDTSAGEQYF
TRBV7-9 CASSGQALTNEKLFF